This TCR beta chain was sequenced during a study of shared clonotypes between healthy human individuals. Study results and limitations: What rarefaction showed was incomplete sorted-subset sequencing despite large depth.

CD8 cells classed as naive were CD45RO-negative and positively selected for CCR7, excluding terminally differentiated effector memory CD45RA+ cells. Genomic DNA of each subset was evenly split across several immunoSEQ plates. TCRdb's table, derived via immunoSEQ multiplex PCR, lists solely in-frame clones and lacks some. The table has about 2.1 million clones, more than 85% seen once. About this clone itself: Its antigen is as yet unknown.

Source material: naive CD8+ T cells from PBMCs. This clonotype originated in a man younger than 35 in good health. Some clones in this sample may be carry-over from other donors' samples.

The CDR3 sequence is CASSLFYGSFTDTQYF. The CDR3, as DNA: TGTGCCAGCAGTTTATTCTATGGAAGTTTCACAGATACGCAGTATTTT. The chain uses TRBV27 and TRBJ2-3; D not certain. The germline V and J ends were trimmed by 1 base and 2 bases, with 13 bases remaining between them. CDR1 is MNHEY, CDR2 SMNVEV, per germline (reference sequence). The CDR3 length is 16 residues.